A single sample gave rise to the 8 T cell receptor beta chains below, sequenced in a study of vaccination effects on CD4 cells after COVID-19. No antigen has been identified for these receptors. Cultured cells yielded isolated CD4+ T cells after 10 days. Two-dose vaccination with either BNT162b2 or mRNA-1273 was given to the participants. Sequencing used immunoSEQ multiplex PCR; TCRdb keeps in-frame clones, though not all of them. This table has just under 75,000 clones, approximately 73% appearing once. The sample here was CD4+ T cells from PBMCs cultured without peptide, taken after COVID-19 vaccination. All receptors derive from a human donor who received a COVID-19 vaccine.

This chain uses TRBV6-6 with TRBJ1-6; no definite D call. The CDR3 is made up of 16 amino acids. The germline V gene encodes CDR1 MNHNY and CDR2 SVGAGI (reference sequence). The germline V and J ends were trimmed by 0 bases and 0 bases, with 6 bases remaining between them. DNA for the CDR3: TGTGCCAGCAGTTACTCTGTCGTCTCCTATAATTCACCCCTCCACTTT. This codes for CASSYSVVSYNSPLHF.

The rearrangement uses TRBV23-1 and TRBJ1-1; D not certain. TRBV23-1 belongs to the ORF category, with a function that is uncertain. CDR3 length: 16 residues. Trimming left V 2 bases short and J 6 bases short, with 19 bases between. The CDR3 bases are TGCGCCAGCAGTCAACCCATGACGGACTCGGGCGCTGAAGCTTTCTTT. Translating it yields CASSQPMTDSGAEAFF.

A note on this clone: Other DNA sequences in this specimen translate into the identical CDR3. V is TRBV5-1 and J is TRBJ2-3, with a tentative D call TRBD2 (5 bases). V lost 3 bases and J lost 1, with 6 bases in between. This CDR3 has 13 residues. Germline values: CDR1 SGHRS, CDR2 YFSETQ. The CDR3 reads CASSSGGTDTQYF. CDR3 coding DNA: TGCGCCAGCAGCTCCGGGGGCACAGATACGCAGTATTTT.

The V and J genes are TRBV4-3 and TRBJ1-2, with D possibly TRBD1 on 5 matching bases. Per germline, CDR1 LGHNA and CDR2 YSLEER. Trimming took 4 bases from V and 3 from J, leaving 15 bases between them. The CDR3 is 15 residues long. The CDR3, as DNA: TGCGCCAGCAGCCCGGGACCTGGGAGCGACTATGGCTACACCTTC. This codes for CASSPGPGSDYGYTF.

This clone has more than one count but fewer than ten. The chain couples TRBV3-1 (or the pseudogene TRBV3-2) to TRBJ2-6, with no clear D. Germline CDR1 is LGHDT and CDR2 is YNNKEL (reference sequence). V was shortened by 5 bases and J by 7 bases, with 15 bases between the two germline ends. The CDR3 covers 15 residues. CDR3 sequence: CASSSDAWRANVLTF. The DNA for the CDR3 is TGTGCCAGCAGCTCCGACGCATGGAGAGCCAACGTCCTGACTTTC.

The chain is built from TRBV6-5 and TRBJ2-2, with 8 bases fitting TRBD1. The CDR3 extends over 16 amino acids. In germline, CDR1 is MNHEY, CDR2 SVGAGI. Trimming at V came to 4 bases and at J to 0 bases, leaving 4 bases not matched to a gene. This CDR3 reads CASSSRQGTNTGELFF. DNA for the CDR3: TGTGCCAGCAGTTCCCGACAGGGGACGAACACCGGGGAGCTGTTTTTT.

V gene TRBV27 combines with J gene TRBJ2-2, with a weak D call TRBD1 (6 bases). Germline CDR1 and CDR2: MNHEY and SMNVEV (reference sequence). This CDR3 is 15 amino acids long. Trimming took 5 bases from V and 4 from J, leaving 14 bases between them. The CDR3 loop is CASSRYRATTGELFF. The CDR3 DNA sequence: TGTGCCAGCAGTCGCTACAGGGCTACCACCGGGGAGCTGTTTTTT.

This clone was detected once. The V and J genes are TRBV24-1 and TRBJ2-5; no clear D. The CDR3 runs 15 residues. The germline CDR1 and CDR2 sequences are KGHDR and SFDVKD. Deletions cut 3 bases from V and 5 bases from J, with 15 bases between. CDR3 coding DNA: TGTGCCACCAGTGATGTAAGACACGCACGGGAGACCCAGTACTTC. Amino acid sequence: CATSDVRHARETQYF.